The 14 T cell receptor beta chains presented below share a single source sample, sequenced in a study of blood T cell repertoires in COVID-19. The protocol was immunoSEQ multiplex PCR, while the TCRdb copy is restricted to in-frame clones and leaves out a portion. The sample lists 120,000 to 150,000 clones; around 87% were seen once. The material sequenced was PBMCs or T cells enriched from blood (not recorded which). These receptors were collected from a woman aged 25 to 39 with acute COVID-19.

This clone has only a few counts. This rearrangement joins TRBV5-4 to TRBJ2-7; 7 bases line up with TRBD2. Germline CDR1 is SGHNT and CDR2 is YYREEE (reference sequence). V lost 2 bases and J lost 3; bases outside the gene matches: 2. This CDR3 has 13 residues. The CDR3 DNA reads as TGTGCCAGCAGCTTCCCGGGAGGCTACGAGCAGTACTTC. Its translation: CASSFPGGYEQYF.

This chain joins TRBV4-1 and TRBJ2-3; a possible D gene is TRBD1 (7 bases). Germline CDR1 MGHRA, CDR2 YSYEKL. CDR3 size: 14 residues. Trimming took 1 base from V and 8 from J, leaving 13 bases between them. Here the CDR3 reads CASSQVSQGGTQYF. The CDR3 DNA sequence: TGCGCCAGCAGCCAAGTATCGCAGGGGGGTACGCAGTATTTT.

The rearrangement uses TRBV9 and TRBJ2-1; 8 bases are a match to TRBD1. This CDR3 spans 16 amino acids. The germline gives CDR1 SGDLS, CDR2 YYNGEE. V lost 3 bases to trimming and J lost 4 bases; unmatched junction nucleotides: 9. The CDR3 loop is CASSEDRATPYNEQFF. The DNA for the CDR3 is TGTGCCAGCAGCGAGGACAGGGCCACCCCTTACAATGAGCAGTTCTTC.

The V call is TRBV24-1, the J call TRBJ2-7; D might be TRBD1 (7 bases). The CDR3 length is 16 residues. V lost 5 bases, J lost 4 bases, and 20 bases lay in between. The germline V gene has CDR1 KGHDR and CDR2 SFDVKD. The CDR3 coding sequence is TGTGCCACCAGTGGATGGACGGAGACAGGGAGGTACGAGCAGTACTTC. Translating it yields CATSGWTETGRYEQYF.

This rearrangement joins TRBV5-4 to TRBJ2-1, with 7 bases aligning to TRBD2. Germline V gene lookup returns CDR1 SGHNT and CDR2 YYREEE (reference sequence). The J segment lost 3 bases and the V segment lost 3 bases, leaving 6 bases of the junction unmatched. The CDR3 covers 15 residues. The CDR3 nucleotides read TGTGCCAGCAGCTACTGGGAGGGAAACTACAATGAGCAGTTCTTC. This translates into CASSYWEGNYNEQFF.

The chain uses TRBV5-1 and TRBJ2-1, with TRBD2 matching over 8 bases. Germline V CDR1 and CDR2: SGHRS, YFSETQ. V was pared by 3 bases and J by 7 bases, with 9 bases of the junction left unmatched. The CDR3 runs to 15 residues. CDR3 coding DNA: TGCGCCAGCAGCTGGGCCGGGACTAGTGATAATGAGCAGTTCTTC. Its protein is CASSWAGTSDNEQFF.

The rearrangement links TRBV24-1 to TRBJ2-7; tentatively, D is TRBD2 (5 bases). CDR3 size: 12 residues. Trimming removed 5 bases from V and 5 bases from J, with 9 bases in between. Per the germline V gene, CDR1 is KGHDR and CDR2 is SFDVKD. CDR3 bases: TGTGCCACCAGTGGGGAGTTCCACGAGCAGTACTTC. It yields the protein CATSGEFHEQYF.

The J gene is TRBJ1-3, the V gene TRBV7-2; D gene uncertain. CDR3 length equals 13 residues. V was shortened by 8 bases and J by 6 bases, with 14 bases between the two germline ends. Germline CDR1 SGHTA, CDR2 FQGNSA. The CDR3 is CASAPPGVNTIYF. The CDR3 DNA sequence: TGTGCCAGCGCCCCGCCCGGGGTAAACACCATATATTTT.

The chain employs TRBV28 and TRBJ2-7; 9 bases match TRBD1. Losses at the gene ends were 5 bases for V and 5 bases for J; bases not matched to a gene: 16. From germline, CDR1 is MDHEN and CDR2 SYDVKM. The CDR3 has 17 residues. CDR3 loop: CASSPPALDRGKDEQYF. DNA for the CDR3: TGTGCCAGCAGTCCCCCCGCCTTGGACAGGGGTAAGGACGAGCAGTACTTC.

The genes are TRBV28 and TRBJ1-5; no reliable D call. V dropped 8 bases and J dropped 2 bases, with 13 bases sitting between them. CDR1 is MDHEN, CDR2 SYDVKM, per germline. The CDR3 is made up of 14 amino acids. As DNA, the CDR3 is TGTGCCAGCGCCGGGAGAGGCGGCAATCAGCCCCAGCATTTT. It specifies CASAGRGGNQPQHF.

CDR3 loop: CASSSTGDPSYNEQFF. The CDR3 DNA is TGTGCCAGCAGTTCTACAGGGGACCCTTCCTACAATGAGCAGTTCTTC. This sequence joins TRBV6-5 and TRBJ2-1, with 7 bases matching TRBD1. The V segment lost 4 bases and the J segment 1 base; nucleotides outside the gene matches: 7. Germline V gene lookup returns CDR1 MNHEY and CDR2 SVGAGI. The CDR3 has 16 residues.

The chain joins TRBV4-1 to TRBJ2-3, with 13 bases aligning to TRBD2. The V gene's germline CDR1 is MGHRA and CDR2 YSYEKL. V shed 5 bases, J shed 1 base, and the junction held 9 bases outside the gene matches. CDR3 size: 18 residues. This CDR3 reads CASSWTSGRVRGTDTQYF. The CDR3 DNA is TGCGCCAGCAGCTGGACTAGCGGGAGAGTACGAGGCACAGATACGCAGTATTTT.

J is TRBJ1-1 and V is TRBV12-3 or TRBV12-4; a possible D gene is TRBD1 (6 bases). Deletions cut 3 bases from V and 3 bases from J, with 8 bases between. The CDR3 is made up of 13 amino acids. The chain's CDR3 is CASSLGGHTEAFF. The CDR3 DNA is TGTGCCAGCAGTTTGGGGGGGCACACTGAAGCTTTCTTT.

This clone was recorded only once. The rearrangement links TRBV7-8 to TRBJ2-7, with D possibly matching TRBD1 (6 bases). The germline CDR1 and CDR2 sequences are SGHVS and FQNEAQ. There are 16 residues in the CDR3. The V and J ends lost 1 base and 2 bases respectively, with 15 bases between them. The CDR3: CASSLDAGGRAYEQYF. Here the CDR3 DNA reads TGTGCCAGCAGCTTAGATGCTGGGGGCAGGGCCTACGAGCAGTACTTC.